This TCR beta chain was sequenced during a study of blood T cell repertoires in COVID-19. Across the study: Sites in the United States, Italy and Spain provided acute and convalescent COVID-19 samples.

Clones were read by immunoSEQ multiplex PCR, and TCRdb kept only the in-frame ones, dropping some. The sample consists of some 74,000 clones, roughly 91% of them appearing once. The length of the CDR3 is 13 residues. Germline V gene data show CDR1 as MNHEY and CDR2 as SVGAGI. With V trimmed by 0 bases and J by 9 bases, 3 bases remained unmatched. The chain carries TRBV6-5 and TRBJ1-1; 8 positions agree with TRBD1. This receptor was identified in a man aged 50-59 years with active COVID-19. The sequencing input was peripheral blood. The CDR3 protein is CASSYSTGEKAFF. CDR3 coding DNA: TGTGCCAGCAGTTACTCGACAGGGGAGAAAGCTTTCTTT.